This TCR beta chain was retrieved from a study of beta chain features in type 1 diabetes. Study outcomes and limitations: Naive, central memory and regulatory TCRB repertoires appeared more similar among patients than healthy donors. When cDNA is sequenced, cells with high TCR expression could be over-represented. Moderate but significant shortening of TCRB CDR3s was recorded in all four CD4+ subsets from Type 1 diabetes patients.

All of the isolated RNA was reverse transcribed, so expressed TCRB transcripts were sequenced. This table comes from immunoSEQ multiplex PCR, and its TCRdb copy is limited to in-frame clones, with some not included. The data show about 620,000 clones, 15% to 17% seen once. One heparinised blood draw averaging roughly 100 mL was given by each donor. The V end was cut by 0 bases, the J end by 0 bases, with 12 bases between. CDR1 SGHNT and CDR2 YYREEE come from the germline V gene (reference sequence). The CDR3 consists of 16 residues. Concerning this clone itself: Its antigen is as yet unknown.

V gene TRBV5-4 combines with J gene TRBJ2-5, with a tentative D call TRBD2 (7 bases). The sequenced material came from naive CD4+ T cells from blood. This clonotype originated in a man aged 18-30 years in good health. This CDR3 reads CASSLEVGGDQETQYF. The CDR3 nucleotides are TGTGCCAGCAGCTTGGAGGTAGGGGGGGACCAAGAGACCCAGTACTTC.